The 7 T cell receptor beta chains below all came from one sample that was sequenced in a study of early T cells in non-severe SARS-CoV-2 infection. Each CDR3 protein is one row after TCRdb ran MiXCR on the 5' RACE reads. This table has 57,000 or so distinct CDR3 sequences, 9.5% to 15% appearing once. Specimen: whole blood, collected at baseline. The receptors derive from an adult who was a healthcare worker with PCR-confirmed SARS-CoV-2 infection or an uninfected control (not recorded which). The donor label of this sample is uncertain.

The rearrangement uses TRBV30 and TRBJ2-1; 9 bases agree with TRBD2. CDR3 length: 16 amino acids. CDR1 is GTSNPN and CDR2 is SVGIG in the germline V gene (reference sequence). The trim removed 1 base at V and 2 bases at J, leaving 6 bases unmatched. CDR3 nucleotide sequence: TGTGCCTGGAGTGGTATAAGCGGGGGGACCTACAATGAGCAGTTCTTC. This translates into CAWSGISGGTYNEQFF.

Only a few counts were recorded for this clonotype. This CDR3 reads CASSLDRDPGNTIYF. CDR3 sequence (DNA): TGTGCCAGCAGCTTAGACAGGGATCCTGGAAACACCATATATTTT. The rearrangement links TRBV7-8 to TRBJ1-3; a weak D match, TRBD1 (6 bases). V lost 1 base and J lost 2, with 9 bases in between. The CDR3 runs 15 residues. Germline assignment: CDR1 SGHVS and CDR2 FQNEAQ.

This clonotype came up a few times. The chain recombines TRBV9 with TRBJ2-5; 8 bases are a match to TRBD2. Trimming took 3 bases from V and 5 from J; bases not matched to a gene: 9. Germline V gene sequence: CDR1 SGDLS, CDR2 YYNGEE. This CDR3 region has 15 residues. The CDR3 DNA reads TGTGCCAGCAGCGAGGGACTAGTGATAGGGGAGACCCAGTACTTC. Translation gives CASSEGLVIGETQYF.

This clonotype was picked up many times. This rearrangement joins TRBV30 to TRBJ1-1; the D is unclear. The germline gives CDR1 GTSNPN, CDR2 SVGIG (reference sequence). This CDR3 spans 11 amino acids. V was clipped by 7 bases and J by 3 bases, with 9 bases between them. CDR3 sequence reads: CASYGHTEAFF. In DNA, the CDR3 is TGTGCCTCGTACGGTCACACTGAAGCTTTCTTT.

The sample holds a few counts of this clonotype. In DNA, the CDR3 is TGTGCCAGCAGAATCGAACATGCCAACACCGGGGAGCTGTTTTTT. This translates into CASRIEHANTGELFF. The chain links TRBV2 to TRBJ2-2; D unresolved. This CDR3 contains 15 residues. V lost 6 bases and J 2 bases, leaving 13 bases between the germline ends. Looked up from germline, CDR1 is SNHLY and CDR2 is FYNNEI.

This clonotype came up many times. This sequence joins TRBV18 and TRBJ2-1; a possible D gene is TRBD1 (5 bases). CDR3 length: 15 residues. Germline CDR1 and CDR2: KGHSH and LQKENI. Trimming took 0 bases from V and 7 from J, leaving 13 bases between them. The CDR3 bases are TGTGCCAGCTCACCACCGGGGCAGGGTGGTAATGAGCAGTTCTTC. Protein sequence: CASSPPGQGGNEQFF. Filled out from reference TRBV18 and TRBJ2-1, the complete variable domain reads NAGVMQNPRHLVRRRGQEARLRCSPMKGHSHVYWYRQLPEEGLKFMVYLQKENIIDESGMPKERFSAEFPKEGPSILRIQQVVRGDSAAYFCASSPPGQGGNEQFFGPGTRLTVL.

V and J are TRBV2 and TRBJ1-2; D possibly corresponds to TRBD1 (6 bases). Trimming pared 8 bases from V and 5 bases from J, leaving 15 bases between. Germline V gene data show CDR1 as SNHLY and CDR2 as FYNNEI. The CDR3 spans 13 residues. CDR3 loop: CASGKQGQYGYTF. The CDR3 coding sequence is TGTGCCAGCGGAAAACAGGGCCAATATGGCTACACCTTC.